The clone carrying this TCR beta chain was picked up one time. These data originate in a study of blood T cell repertoires in COVID-19. Overall study: T cells, B-cell-depleted T cells, or PBMCs supplied cDNA or gDNA.

The assay was immunoSEQ multiplex PCR, and TCRdb's table has in-frame clones only and misses some. The sample holds about 210,000 clones, approximately 75% seen once. V gave up 0 bases and J gave up 0 bases; unmatched junction bases: 8. Germline-derived CDR1 and CDR2 are SGHVS and FQNEAQ. CDR3 size: 19 residues. Enrolled through a virtual design, the participants were between about 18 and 89 years of age and came from roughly 22 US areas. The clonotype comes from a man aged 35 to 55 who had recovered from COVID-19. Sequenced: PBMCs or T cells enriched from blood (not recorded which). V gene TRBV7-8 combines with J gene TRBJ1-6; 7 bases match TRBD1. CDR3 DNA: TGTGCCAGCAGCTTAGCGAAGAGGACAGGCGGCTCCTATAATTCACCCCTCCACTTT. It specifies CASSLAKRTGGSYNSPLHF.